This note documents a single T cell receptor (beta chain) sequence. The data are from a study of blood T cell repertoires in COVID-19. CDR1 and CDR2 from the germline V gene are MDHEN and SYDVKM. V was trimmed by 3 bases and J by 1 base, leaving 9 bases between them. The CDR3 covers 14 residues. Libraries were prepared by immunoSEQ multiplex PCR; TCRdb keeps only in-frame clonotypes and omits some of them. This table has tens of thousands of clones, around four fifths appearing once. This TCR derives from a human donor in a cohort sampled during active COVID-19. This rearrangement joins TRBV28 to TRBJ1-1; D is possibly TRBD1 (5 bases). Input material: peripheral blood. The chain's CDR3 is CASSLPRGNTEAFF. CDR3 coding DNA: TGTGCCAGCAGTTTGCCTAGGGGGAACACTGAAGCTTTCTTT.